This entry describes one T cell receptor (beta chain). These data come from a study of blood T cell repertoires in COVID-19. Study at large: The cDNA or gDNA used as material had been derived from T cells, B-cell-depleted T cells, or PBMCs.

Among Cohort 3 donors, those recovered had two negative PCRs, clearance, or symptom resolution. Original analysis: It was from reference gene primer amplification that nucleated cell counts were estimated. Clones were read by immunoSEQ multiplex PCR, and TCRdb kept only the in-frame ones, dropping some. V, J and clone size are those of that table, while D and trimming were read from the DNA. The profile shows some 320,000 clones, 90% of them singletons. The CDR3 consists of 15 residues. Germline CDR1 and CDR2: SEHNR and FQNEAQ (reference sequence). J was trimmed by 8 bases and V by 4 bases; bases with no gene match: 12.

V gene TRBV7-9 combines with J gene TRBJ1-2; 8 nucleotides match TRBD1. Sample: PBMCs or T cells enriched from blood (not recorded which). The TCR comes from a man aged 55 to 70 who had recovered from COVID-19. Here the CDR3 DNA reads TGTGCCAGCAGCTCATTAGGGGACAGGCTAGGAGGCTACACCTTC. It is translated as CASSSLGDRLGGYTF.